Presented here are 26 T cell receptor beta chains from one specimen sequenced in a study of cytomegalovirus exposure and HLA in healthy donors. The PCR ran on 60 Vbeta and 13 Jbeta primers. Profiling relied on immunoSEQ multiplex PCR, and the TCRdb table lists in-frame clones only, not all of them. The sample table sets out 150,000 to 200,000 clones. The specimen sequenced was PBMCs. These receptors were collected from a man between 25 and 39 years old in good health and CMV-seronegative.

The CDR3 DNA sequence: TGTGCCATCGGATATGGCGGGAGGGCCGAGACAGATACGCAGTATTTT. It yields the protein CAIGYGGRAETDTQYF. The V call is TRBV10-3, the J call TRBJ2-3, with 9 bases matching TRBD2. Germline CDR1 ENHRY, CDR2 SYGVKD. The J segment lost 3 bases and the V segment lost 8 bases, leaving 12 bases of the junction unmatched. The CDR3 totals 16 residues.

V and J are TRBV28 and TRBJ2-2; TRBD1 agrees at 10 bases. The CDR3 length is 16 residues. Germline V gene lookup returns CDR1 MDHEN and CDR2 SYDVKM. With 4 bases clipped from V and 4 bases from J, the junction kept 6 bases outside the gene matches. For the CDR3, the DNA is TGTGCCAGCAGTTACACAAGGACAGGGGGCACCGGGGAGCTGTTTTTT. This codes for CASSYTRTGGTGELFF.

The genes are TRBV5-8 and TRBJ2-7; D perhaps matches TRBD2 (5 bases). CDR3 size: 14 residues. V was cut by 7 bases and J by 5 bases, with 19 bases left in between. Germline V gives CDR1 SGHTS, CDR2 YDEGEE. In DNA form, the CDR3 reads TGTGCCAGCGAACGACTATCTAGCACCAACGAGCAGTACTTC. Translating it yields CASERLSSTNEQYF. Supplemented by reference TRBV5-8 and TRBJ2-7, the full variable domain reads EAGVTQSPTHLIKTRGQQATLRCSPISGHTSVYWYQQALGLGLQFLLWYDEGEERNRGNFPPRFSGRQFPNYSSELNVNALELEDSALYLCASERLSSTNEQYFGPGTRLTVT.

The rearrangement links TRBV19 to TRBJ2-3, with D perhaps matching TRBD2 (6 bases). This CDR3 has 16 residues. CDR1 LNHDA and CDR2 SQIVND come from the germline V gene (reference sequence). Trimming took 2 bases from V and 4 from J, leaving 16 bases between them. The CDR3 DNA reads as TGTGCCAGTAGTATACAGACCATGCCGGGGGCAGATACGCAGTATTTT. Translation gives CASSIQTMPGADTQYF.

This chain connects TRBV6-5 to TRBJ2-1; 9 bases fit TRBD2. Germline values: CDR1 MNHEY, CDR2 SVGAGI. Trimming removed 7 bases from V and 5 bases from J; junction bases left unmatched: 9. This CDR3 is built from 15 residues. CDR3 nucleotide sequence: TGTGCCAGCATTCGCCTAGCGGGGATGGACAATGAGCAGTTCTTC. It translates to CASIRLAGMDNEQFF.

The chain links TRBV11-3 to TRBJ2-7, with D maybe TRBD1 (5 bases). V lost 5 bases and J 3 bases, leaving 11 bases between the germline ends. The CDR3 runs to 13 residues. The germline gives CDR1 SGHNT, CDR2 YENEEA. The CDR3 coding sequence is TGTGCCAGCAGCGCGACAGTGAGCTACGAGCAGTACTTC. Protein sequence: CASSATVSYEQYF.

The gene calls are TRBV15 and TRBJ1-2; D unresolved. Trimming removed 0 bases from V and 8 bases from J, with 22 bases in between. CDR1 and CDR2 (germline): LNHNV, YYDKDF (reference sequence). The CDR3 extends over 17 amino acids. CDR3 amino acids: CATSRERVQSYFSGYTF. CDR3 in DNA: TGTGCCACCAGCAGAGAGAGGGTCCAGTCTTATTTTTCGGGCTACACCTTC.

In DNA, the CDR3 is TGTGCCACCAGAACTAGCAGAGACACCGGGGAGCTGTTTTTT. Encoded protein: CATRTSRDTGELFF. The chain carries TRBV15 and TRBJ2-2; D is perhaps TRBD2 (6 bases). The germline CDR1 and CDR2 sequences are LNHNV and YYDKDF (reference sequence). The V end lost 6 bases, the J end lost 3 bases, and 11 bases lay between the germline ends. CDR3 length: 14 amino acids.

The chain combines TRBV2 with TRBJ2-3, with D maybe TRBD2 (5 bases). The ends were cut back, 8 bases at V and 3 bases at J, with 21 bases in the middle. Germline V CDR1 and CDR2: SNHLY, FYNNEI. The CDR3 contains 16 residues. The CDR3 sequence is CASRHRGEMRTDTQYF. In DNA, the CDR3 is TGTGCCAGCCGCCACCGTGGGGAGATGAGAACAGATACGCAGTATTTT.

The gene calls are TRBV7-2 and TRBJ1-2; no clear D. Germline V gene sequence: CDR1 SGHTA, CDR2 FQGNSA. Trimming removed 7 bases from V and 5 bases from J, with 14 bases in between. CDR3 length equals 13 residues. CDR3 region: CASTSAGLYGYTF. The CDR3 DNA is TGTGCCAGCACCTCGGCCGGGTTATATGGCTACACCTTC.

The rearrangement joins TRBV27 to TRBJ2-1; 9 bases line up with TRBD2. The ends lost 10 bases at V and 4 bases at J; junction bases unmatched: 8. Germline V gene lookup returns CDR1 MNHEY and CDR2 SMNVEV (reference sequence). CDR3 length: 14 residues. In DNA, the CDR3 is TGTGCCACCTCGAGCGGGGGGCGTTACAATGAGCAGTTCTTC. Protein: CATSSGGRYNEQFF.

The chain is built from TRBV11-3 and TRBJ2-3; TRBD2 matches at 9 bases. Trimming cost V 5 bases and J 0 bases; bases outside gene matches: 6. The CDR3 is 16 residues long. Germline-derived CDR1 and CDR2 are SGHNT and YENEEA. CDR3 protein: CASSPQAGGSTDTQYF. The CDR3 DNA reads as TGTGCCAGCAGCCCTCAGGCGGGGGGGAGCACAGATACGCAGTATTTT.

This chain joins TRBV30 and TRBJ2-7, with D maybe TRBD2 (6 bases). V was clipped by 0 bases and J by 6 bases, with 15 bases between them. There are 14 residues in the CDR3. CDR1 is GTSNPN and CDR2 is SVGIG in the germline V gene (reference sequence). The CDR3 reads CAWSVGILGGEQYF. CDR3 DNA: TGTGCCTGGAGTGTAGGGATCCTGGGGGGCGAGCAGTACTTC.

The V call is TRBV28, the J call TRBJ2-7; TRBD2 matches at 7 bases. With 5 bases clipped from V and 3 bases from J, the junction kept 10 bases outside the gene matches. Germline CDR1 reads MDHEN; CDR2 reads SYDVKM. The length of the CDR3 is 15 residues. The CDR3 DNA is TGTGCCAGCAGTCCCTCAGGGCTAGCGGACTACGAGCAGTACTTC. Residues: CASSPSGLADYEQYF.

This chain joins TRBV7-9 and TRBJ2-3, with TRBD2 identical over 15 bases. J was trimmed by 3 bases and V by 4 bases; bases with no gene match: 8. The CDR3 is made up of 18 amino acids. Germline V lookup: CDR1 SEHNR, CDR2 FQNEAQ (reference sequence). The CDR3 sequence is CASSSPGLAGGGTDTQYF. CDR3 nucleotide sequence: TGTGCCAGCAGCTCACCGGGACTAGCGGGAGGCGGGACAGATACGCAGTATTTT.

This chain uses TRBV6-1 with TRBJ1-1; D gene uncertain. Germline lookup yields CDR1 MNHNS and CDR2 SASEGT. Trimming pared 5 bases from V and 6 bases from J, leaving 19 bases between. The length of the CDR3 is 15 residues. CDR3 loop: CASSKSLEGGPEAFF. For the CDR3, the DNA is TGTGCCAGCAGTAAGAGCCTGGAGGGAGGGCCTGAAGCTTTCTTT.

The chain uses TRBV14 and TRBJ1-1; D not resolved. CDR1 is SGHDN, CDR2 FVKESK, per germline. CDR3 length: 15 residues. V was clipped by 2 bases and J by 0 bases, with 10 bases between them. This CDR3 is CASSQPGGLNTEAFF. Written as DNA, the CDR3 is TGTGCCAGCAGCCAACCTGGAGGGCTGAACACTGAAGCTTTCTTT.

About this clone: The conserved final phenylalanine or tryptophan is absent from the CDR3, which likely points to a read error. The V and J genes are TRBV19 and TRBJ1-1, with 7 nucleotides matching TRBD1. Per the germline V gene, CDR1 is LNHDA and CDR2 is SQIVND (reference sequence). The J segment lost 0 bases and the V segment lost 3 bases, leaving 10 bases of the junction unmatched. The CDR3 runs to 17 residues. In nucleotides, the CDR3 is TGTGCCAGTAGTATGGGCAGGGGGAGAAATGTGAACACTGAAGCTTTCCTT. It yields the protein CASSMGRGRNVNTEAFL.

The V call is TRBV7-6, the J call TRBJ1-3; the D gene is possibly TRBD1 (6 bases). Trimming took off 0 bases at V and 2 bases at J, with 8 bases between the two ends. This CDR3 has 15 amino acids. The germline V gene encodes CDR1 SGHVS and CDR2 FNYEAQ. CDR3 region: CASSLAGAPGNTIYF. CDR3 nucleotide sequence: TGTGCCAGCAGCTTAGCGGGGGCCCCTGGAAACACCATATATTTT.

The CDR3 is CASRVSGSGELFF. The CDR3 nucleotides read TGTGCCAGCCGGGTCTCGGGGTCCGGGGAGCTGTTTTTT. The genes are TRBV7-2 and TRBJ2-2, with D possibly matching TRBD2 (5 bases). Trimming left V 8 bases short and J 6 bases short, with 13 bases between. Germline CDR1 and CDR2: SGHTA and FQGNSA. The CDR3 has 13 residues.

The rearrangement joins TRBV4-3 to TRBJ1-1, with 12 nucleotides matching TRBD1. This CDR3 spans 19 amino acids. The germline CDR1 and CDR2 sequences are LGHNA and YSLEER. The ends lost 4 bases at V and 2 bases at J; junction bases unmatched: 14. The CDR3 DNA reads as TGCGCCAGCAGCCCTTACGCCGGGACAGGGGGCTCGCTAAACACTGAAGCTTTCTTT. It yields the protein CASSPYAGTGGSLNTEAFF.

The chain recombines TRBV5-5 with TRBJ2-7; TRBD1 matches at 9 bases. The CDR3 loop spans 15 amino acids. CDR1 and CDR2 from the germline V gene are SGHKS and YYEKEE (reference sequence). The V and J ends lost 3 bases and 1 base, in that order; junction bases with no gene match: 5. This chain's CDR3 is CASSWPGQGSYEQYF. The CDR3 DNA follows: TGTGCCAGCAGCTGGCCGGGACAGGGATCCTACGAGCAGTACTTC.

The chain is built from TRBV4-2 and TRBJ2-6, with D perhaps matching TRBD1 (5 bases). The CDR3 runs 18 residues. Trimming shortened V by 0 bases and J by 0 bases, and 12 bases separated the two germline ends. In germline, CDR1 is LGHNA, CDR2 YNFKEQ. The CDR3 bases are TGTGCCAGCAGCCAAGATAGGGGAAGAGACTCTGGGGCCAACGTCCTGACTTTC. Protein: CASSQDRGRDSGANVLTF.

The chain recombines TRBV11-2 with TRBJ1-5; 12 nucleotides agree with TRBD1. The V gene's germline CDR1 is SGHAT and CDR2 FQNNGV. The CDR3 runs to 16 residues. V lost 6 bases and J lost 5; bases outside the gene matches: 8. CDR3 bases: TGTGCCAGCAGTCCCGGGACAGGGGGCCTCCATCAGCCCCAGCATTTT. Protein sequence: CASSPGTGGLHQPQHF.

A note on this clone: The same CDR3 also results from other DNA sequences found in this sample. The chain links TRBV27 to TRBJ1-1; D is undetermined. Trimming left V 0 bases short and J 5 bases short, with 7 bases between. The CDR3 runs 13 residues. Germline V gene lookup returns CDR1 MNHEY and CDR2 SMNVEV (reference sequence). The CDR3 loop is CASSLSRGTEAFF. The DNA for the CDR3 is TGTGCCAGCAGTTTATCACGGGGTACTGAAGCTTTCTTT.

The chain carries TRBV30 and TRBJ2-2; 9 bases agree with TRBD2. Trimming removed 4 bases from V and 6 bases from J; junction bases left unmatched: 6. The CDR3 spans 14 residues. The germline gives CDR1 GTSNPN, CDR2 SVGIG (reference sequence). Written as DNA, the CDR3 is TGTGCCTGGATCGGGGGACTAGCTGCCGGGGAGCTGTTTTTT. It codes for CAWIGGLAAGELFF. The full variable domain, its missing parts supplied by reference TRBV30 and TRBJ2-2, is SQTIHQWPATLVQPVGSPLSLECTVEGTSNPNLYWYRQAAGRGLQLLFYSVGIGQISSEVPQNLSASRPQDRQFILSSKKLLLSDSGFYLCAWIGGLAAGELFFGEGSRLTVL.